The clone carrying this T cell receptor beta chain is judged medium-sized. Using its own MiXCR run on the 5' RACE reads, TCRdb lists one record per CDR3 protein. The sample consists of 55,000 to 75,000 distinct CDR3 sequences, 6.5% to 8.5% of them appearing once. These data come from a study of early T cells in non-severe SARS-CoV-2 infection. Germline CDR1 is MDHEN and CDR2 is SYDVKM. Trimming stripped 6 bases from V and 4 bases from J, with 19 bases between. CDR3 size: 16 residues. This TCR came from an adult who was a healthcare worker with PCR-confirmed SARS-CoV-2 infection or an uninfected control (not recorded which). The specimen was whole blood. The V and J genes are TRBV28 and TRBJ2-1; D might be TRBD2 (6 bases). CDR3 in amino acids: CASRPMAGRTYNEQFF. In DNA, the CDR3 is TGTGCCAGCAGGCCCATGGCGGGGCGAACGTACAATGAGCAGTTCTTC.